The 22 T cell receptor beta chains in this list originate from one sample, sequenced in a study of T cell responses to AZD1222 COVID-19 vaccine. Using immunoSEQ multiplex PCR, the repertoire was profiled, and TCRdb retains in-frame clones only, with some absent. The table includes approximately 80,000 clones, approximately 85% detected once. Specimen: peripheral blood, collected 28 days after the second AZD1222 dose. The receptor set was obtained from an adult who received the AZD1222 COVID-19 vaccine.

This clone has a count of ten or more. The rearrangement links TRBV6-5 to TRBJ2-3, with a possible D match to TRBD2 (5 bases). CDR3 size: 13 residues. Germline V gene sequence: CDR1 MNHEY, CDR2 SVGAGI. The V end lost 8 bases, the J end lost 3 bases, and 12 bases lay between the germline ends. CDR3 nucleotide sequence: TGTGCCAGCGGACGAAGAGGGACAGATACGCAGTATTTT. Translation gives CASGRRGTDTQYF.

This chain links TRBV10-3 with TRBJ1-1; D is unclear. This CDR3 spans 14 amino acids. Germline assignment: CDR1 ENHRY and CDR2 SYGVKD. Trimming left V 6 bases short and J 1 base short, with 12 bases between. CDR3 coding DNA: TGTGCCATCAGCGACCCTCAGGAGAACACTGAAGCTTTCTTT. Protein sequence: CAISDPQENTEAFF.

This chain uses TRBV7-2 with TRBJ2-1; 8 bases map to TRBD1. Germline V gene data show CDR1 as SGHTA and CDR2 as FQGNSA. The CDR3 has 16 residues. Germline trimming cut 4 bases from V and 2 bases from J; bases unmatched to any gene: 7. CDR3 nucleotide sequence: TGTGCCAGCAGCTCTCAGGGGGCTGGGGCCTACAATGAGCAGTTCTTC. This translates into CASSSQGAGAYNEQFF.

This clone was observed a single time. The chain joins TRBV9 to TRBJ1-2; the D is unclear. Germline-derived CDR1 and CDR2 are SGDLS and YYNGEE. Trimming took 6 bases from V and 2 from J, leaving 8 bases between them. The CDR3 runs to 12 residues. Here the CDR3 DNA reads TGTGCCAGCACCCGAGGGAACTATGGCTACACCTTC. This encodes CASTRGNYGYTF. The complete variable domain, with remaining parts taken from reference TRBV9 and TRBJ1-2, reads DSGVTQTPKHLITATGQRVTLRCSPRSGDLSVYWYQQSLDQGLQFLIQYYNGEERAKGNILERFSAQQFPDLHSELNLSSLELGDSALYFCASTRGNYGYTFGSGTRLTVV.

V usage is TRBV7-8 and J usage is TRBJ2-1, with TRBD1 matching 11 bases. The trim removed 5 bases at V and 6 bases at J, leaving 6 bases unmatched. CDR3 length: 15 residues. Germline-derived CDR1 and CDR2 are SGHVS and FQNEAQ. This CDR3 is CASSARDRGVNEQFF. In DNA, the CDR3 is TGTGCCAGCAGCGCAAGGGACAGGGGGGTCAATGAGCAGTTCTTC. Combining the CDR3 with reference TRBV7-8 and TRBJ2-1 gives the whole variable domain GAGVSQSPRYKVAKRGQDVALRCDPISGHVSLFWYQQALGQGPEFLTYFQNEAQLDKSGLPSDRFFAERPEGSVSTLKIQRTQQEDSAVYLCASSARDRGVNEQFFGPGTRLTVL.

The table lists this clone with many counts. The chain joins TRBV19 to TRBJ2-1; TRBD2 is a possible D gene (6 bases). This CDR3 region has 17 residues. V was pared by 6 bases and J by 10 bases, with 28 bases between. The germline V gene has CDR1 LNHDA and CDR2 SQIVND (reference sequence). CDR3 sequence reads: CASSTPGGAGYAKEQFF. DNA of the CDR3: TGTGCCAGTAGCACTCCCGGCGGGGCAGGCTACGCTAAAGAGCAGTTCTTC.

Only a few counts were recorded for this clone. The chain joins TRBV18 to TRBJ2-5; D remains ambiguous. This CDR3 has 13 residues. Trimming took 2 bases from V and 1 from J, leaving 5 bases between them. Germline V gene lookup returns CDR1 KGHSH and CDR2 LQKENI. The CDR3 sequence is CASSPTTQETQYF. CDR3 in DNA: TGTGCCAGCTCACCAACGACCCAAGAGACCCAGTACTTC.

This rearrangement joins TRBV5-1 to TRBJ1-5; weak D call: TRBD1 (5 bases). CDR1 SGHRS and CDR2 YFSETQ come from the germline V gene. Trimming removed 0 bases at V and 3 bases at J, with 10 bases between. This CDR3 contains 15 residues. The CDR3 bases are TGCGCCAGCAGCTTGGATCCAGGGATCAATCAGCCCCAGCATTTT. Encoded protein: CASSLDPGINQPQHF.

The rearrangement uses TRBV27 and TRBJ2-2; 10 nucleotides agree with TRBD2. The germline CDR1 and CDR2 sequences are MNHEY and SMNVEV (reference sequence). After removal of 4 bases from V and 5 bases from J, the junction contained 10 bases not matched to a gene. The CDR3 consists of 17 residues. As DNA, the CDR3 is TGTGCCAGCAGTTCTCGCGGGGGACTAGCGTTAACCGGGGAGCTGTTTTTT. This sequence encodes CASSSRGGLALTGELFF.

V usage is TRBV10-3 and J usage is TRBJ2-2; D is unresolved. CDR1 is ENHRY and CDR2 is SYGVKD in the germline V gene. Trimming cost V 2 bases and J 9 bases, with 13 bases left between them. The CDR3 totals 14 residues. This CDR3 is CAISEGTASRELFF. As DNA, the CDR3 is TGTGCCATCAGTGAGGGCACGGCGTCTAGGGAGCTGTTTTTT.

The V call is TRBV28, the J call TRBJ2-2; perhaps TRBD1 as D (5 bases). Trimming stripped 2 bases from V and 4 bases from J, with 11 bases between. The CDR3 sequence is 15 residues long. CDR1 and CDR2 (germline): MDHEN, SYDVKM. The CDR3 sequence is CASSLPRAITGELFF. CDR3 in DNA: TGTGCCAGCAGTTTACCCAGGGCAATCACCGGGGAGCTGTTTTTT.

The J gene is TRBJ2-2, the V gene TRBV6-5; 9 bases are shared with TRBD1. The length of the CDR3 is 15 residues. Trimming cost V 6 bases and J 5 bases; bases outside gene matches: 7. The germline CDR1 and CDR2 sequences are MNHEY and SVGAGI. CDR3 nucleotide sequence: TGTGCCAGCAGCCGGGACAGGGTGAGGACCGGGGAGCTGTTTTTT. Amino acids: CASSRDRVRTGELFF.

The rearrangement links TRBV4-2 to TRBJ1-5; a weak D match, TRBD1 (5 bases). Trimming removed 0 bases at V and 1 base at J, with 13 bases between. CDR1 is LGHNA, CDR2 YNFKEQ, per germline. The CDR3 spans 17 residues. CDR3 DNA sequence: TGTGCCAGCAGCCAAGATGTAAGGGGCTCGAGCAATCAGCCCCAGCATTTT. It specifies CASSQDVRGSSNQPQHF.

V gene TRBV7-2 combines with J gene TRBJ2-7; D may be TRBD1 (5 bases). V was cut by 0 bases and J by 3 bases, with 15 bases left in between. The germline V gene encodes CDR1 SGHTA and CDR2 FQGNSA. The CDR3 length is 16 residues. CDR3 sequence (DNA): TGTGCCAGCAGCTTAGCTCTGCGACAGCTTAACTACGAGCAGTACTTC. This encodes CASSLALRQLNYEQYF.

The J gene is TRBJ2-2, the V gene TRBV6-5; D is unclear. Germline V gene sequence: CDR1 MNHEY, CDR2 SVGAGI. The CDR3 length is 14 residues. The V end was cut by 2 bases, the J end by 6 bases, with 10 bases between. CDR3 region: CASSYGGYSGELFF. The CDR3, as DNA: TGTGCCAGCAGTTACGGTGGTTACTCCGGGGAGCTGTTTTTT.

V gene TRBV19 combines with J gene TRBJ1-1, with D maybe TRBD1 (5 bases). Germline CDR1 reads LNHDA; CDR2 reads SQIVND (reference sequence). This CDR3 spans 14 amino acids. Trimming pared 7 bases from V and 1 base from J, leaving 13 bases between. CDR3 sequence (DNA): TGTGCCAGTACCTCGGGGCGGGGGAACACTGAAGCTTTCTTT. Its protein is CASTSGRGNTEAFF.

About this clone itself: Different DNA sequences within this sample yield the same CDR3. The rearrangement links TRBV24-1 to TRBJ2-1; 12 nucleotides agree with TRBD2. CDR3 length: 15 residues. J gave up 8 bases and V 5 bases, and 6 bases lay outside the gene matches. The germline V gene encodes CDR1 KGHDR and CDR2 SFDVKD. CDR3 loop: CATSGLAGGGDEQFF. The CDR3 bases are TGTGCCACCAGTGGGCTAGCGGGAGGGGGCGATGAGCAGTTCTTC.

The chain recombines TRBV6-1 with TRBJ2-7; D is unresolved. V was clipped by 2 bases and J by 9 bases, with 14 bases between them. There are 13 residues in the CDR3. Germline V gives CDR1 MNHNS, CDR2 SASEGT. In DNA, the CDR3 is TGTGCCAGCAGTGAATCGGCAGCCGCTAGGCAGTACTTC. The encoded protein is CASSESAAARQYF.

This chain links TRBV7-8 with TRBJ2-2, with TRBD2 matching over 11 bases. Germline lookup yields CDR1 SGHVS and CDR2 FQNEAQ. The CDR3 is 15 residues long. J was trimmed by 5 bases and V by 5 bases; bases with no gene match: 4. CDR3 protein: CASSQTSGGTGELFF. The CDR3 DNA is TGTGCCAGCAGCCAAACTAGCGGGGGAACCGGGGAGCTGTTTTTT.

This clone was observed once. The rearrangement links TRBV6-5 to TRBJ1-2; no reliable D call. There are 16 residues in the CDR3. The germline V gene encodes CDR1 MNHEY and CDR2 SVGAGI. V was pared by 0 bases and J by 5 bases, with 16 bases between. The CDR3 spells CASSYSYTPSGYGYTF. CDR3 coding DNA: TGTGCCAGCAGTTACTCTTACACCCCCTCCGGTTATGGCTACACCTTC.

This clone was counted once. This chain uses TRBV28 with TRBJ1-2; tentatively, D is TRBD1 (5 bases). The V end was cut by 5 bases, the J end by 9 bases, with 19 bases between. The CDR3 spans 14 residues. Germline values: CDR1 MDHEN, CDR2 SYDVKM. The CDR3 sequence is CASSGGGETMRYTF. The CDR3 DNA sequence: TGTGCCAGCAGTGGCGGGGGGGAAACTATGCGCTACACCTTC.

The chain carries TRBV7-3 and TRBJ2-1, with D possibly TRBD2 on 5 matching bases. The germline CDR1 and CDR2 sequences are SGHTA and FQGTGA. This CDR3 has 14 amino acids. V was trimmed by 5 bases and J by 7 bases, leaving 15 bases between them. The CDR3 loop reads CASSQIPTGNEQFF. For the CDR3, the DNA is TGTGCCAGCAGCCAAATACCCACGGGGAATGAGCAGTTCTTC.